This T cell receptor beta chain was observed in a study of T cells after posttransplantation cyclophosphamide. Notes on the study in general: TRB clonality was highly associated with recipient CMV seropositivity and reactivation.

Libraries were prepared by immunoSEQ multiplex PCR; TCRdb keeps only in-frame clonotypes and omits some of them. Altogether 40,000 to 55,000 clones were found in the sample, and no singletons occur. Per the germline V gene, CDR1 is ENHRY and CDR2 is SYGVKD. The CDR3 runs 16 residues. Trimming took 4 bases from V and 0 from J, leaving 13 bases between them. This clone was seen ten or more times. No antigen is known for it. This chain uses TRBV10-3 with TRBJ1-5; D gene unclear. This TCR came from a man aged 35 to 55 in good health, CMV-negative, and a related stem cell transplant donor. Sequenced sample: PBMCs. The CDR3 DNA is TGTGCCATCAGTGGCGAGGAGGGTGATAGCAATCAGCCCCAGCATTTT. Its translation is CAISGEEGDSNQPQHF.